This TCR beta chain was documented in a study of blood T cell repertoires in COVID-19. At the level of the study: Acute and convalescent COVID-19 samples came from the United States, Italy and Spain. PBMCs, B-cell-depleted T cells, or T cells provided the cDNA or gDNA that made up the material.

Authors' processing steps: Reference gene primer amplification in the assay estimated nucleated cell counts. Some clones are missing from TCRdb's copy, which holds only in-frame ones; the method was immunoSEQ multiplex PCR. Clone size and V and J calls were adopted from that table, with D and trimming inferred from the DNA. This repertoire shows about 240,000 clones, approximately 85% found once; its top ten account for under 4.5%. This clone was counted ten times or more. The sequence derives from a man aged 50-60 years with acute or convalescent COVID-19. Sequencing used peripheral blood.

For the CDR3, the DNA is TGCGCCAGCAGCCCGAGACAGATGAACACTGAAGCTTTCTTT. Protein product: CASSPRQMNTEAFF. The chain combines TRBV4-1 with TRBJ1-1, with a tentative D call TRBD1 (5 bases). The CDR3 contains 14 residues. V was shortened by 4 bases and J by 0 bases, with 9 bases between the two germline ends. Germline values: CDR1 MGHRA, CDR2 YSYEKL.